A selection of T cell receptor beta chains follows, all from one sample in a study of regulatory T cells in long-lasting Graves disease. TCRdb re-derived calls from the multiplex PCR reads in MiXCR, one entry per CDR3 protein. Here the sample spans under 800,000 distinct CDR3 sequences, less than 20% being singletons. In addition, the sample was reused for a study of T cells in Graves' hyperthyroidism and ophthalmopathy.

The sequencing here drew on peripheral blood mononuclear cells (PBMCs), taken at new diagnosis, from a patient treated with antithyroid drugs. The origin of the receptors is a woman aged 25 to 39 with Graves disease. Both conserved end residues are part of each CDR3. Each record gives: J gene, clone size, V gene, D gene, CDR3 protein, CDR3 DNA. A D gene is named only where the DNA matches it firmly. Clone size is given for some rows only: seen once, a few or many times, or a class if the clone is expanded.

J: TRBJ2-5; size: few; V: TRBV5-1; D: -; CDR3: CASSLERLLQETQYF; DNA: TGCGCCAGCAGCTTGGAAAGGCTGCTACAAGAGACCCAGTACTTC
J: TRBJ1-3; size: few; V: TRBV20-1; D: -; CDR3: CSARDPGNTIYF; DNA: TGCAGTGCTAGAGATCCCGGAAACACCATATATTTT
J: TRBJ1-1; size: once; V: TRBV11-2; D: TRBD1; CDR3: CASREGQGDRSAFF; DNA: TGTGCCAGCAGGGAAGGACAGGGGGACCGTTCGGCTTTCTTT
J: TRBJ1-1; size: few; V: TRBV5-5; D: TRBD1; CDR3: CASSTLDRGVMNTEAFF; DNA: TGTGCCAGCAGCACCTTAGACAGGGGCGTAATGAACACTGAAGCTTTCTTT
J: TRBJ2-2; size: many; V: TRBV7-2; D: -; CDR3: CASRVQDSTGELFF; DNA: TGTGCCAGCAGGGTCCAGGACAGCACCGGGGAGCTGTTTTTT
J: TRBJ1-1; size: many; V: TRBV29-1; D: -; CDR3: CSVAGPLNTEAFF; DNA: TGCAGCGTTGCTGGACCGCTAAACACTGAAGCTTTCTTT
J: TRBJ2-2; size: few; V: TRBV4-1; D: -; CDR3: CASSQAAGELFF; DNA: TGCGCCAGCAGCCAGGCGGCCGGGGAGCTGTTTTTT
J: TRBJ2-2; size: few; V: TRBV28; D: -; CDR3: CASSLGYRAGELFF; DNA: TGTGCCAGCAGTTTAGGGTATAGGGCCGGGGAGCTGTTTTTT
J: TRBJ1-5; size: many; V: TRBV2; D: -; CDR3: CASMGGVNTNQPQHF; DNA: TGTGCCAGCATGGGAGGGGTGAACACCAATCAGCCCCAGCATTTT
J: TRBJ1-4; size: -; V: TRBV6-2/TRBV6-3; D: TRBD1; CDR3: CASSETPGGNEKLFF; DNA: TGTGCCAGCAGTGAAACCCCAGGGGGAAATGAAAAACTGTTTTTT
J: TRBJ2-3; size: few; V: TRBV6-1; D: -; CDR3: CASASLPDTQYF; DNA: TGTGCCAGCGCTAGCCTCCCAGATACGCAGTATTTT
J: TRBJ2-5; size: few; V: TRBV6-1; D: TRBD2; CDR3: CASSPRLGLAGGSGVGTQYF; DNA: TGTGCCAGCAGTCCCCGGTTGGGACTAGCGGGAGGCTCCGGCGTCGGGACCCAGTACTTC
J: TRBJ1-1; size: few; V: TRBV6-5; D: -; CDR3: CASSAGSLEAFF; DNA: TGTGCCAGCTCGGCGGGTTCCCTTGAAGCTTTCTTT
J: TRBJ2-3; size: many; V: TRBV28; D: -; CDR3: CASSTRGADTQYF; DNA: TGTGCCAGCAGTACGAGGGGGGCGGATACGCAGTATTTT
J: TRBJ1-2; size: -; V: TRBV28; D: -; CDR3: CASRGSGQTLGYTF; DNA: TGTGCCAGCAGGGGCTCAGGACAGACCCTTGGCTACACCTTC
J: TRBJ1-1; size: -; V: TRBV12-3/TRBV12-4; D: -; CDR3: CASSRRGLTEAFF; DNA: TGTGCCAGCAGCCGGAGGGGACTAACTGAAGCTTTCTTT
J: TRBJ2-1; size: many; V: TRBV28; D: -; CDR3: CASRTPKVANEQFF; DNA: TGTGCCAGCAGGACGCCGAAAGTGGCCAATGAGCAGTTCTTC
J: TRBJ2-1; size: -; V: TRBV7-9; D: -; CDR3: CASSSSQTSSRSYNEQFF; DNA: TGTGCCAGCAGCTCGAGCCAAACTAGCTCTCGGTCCTACAATGAGCAGTTCTTC
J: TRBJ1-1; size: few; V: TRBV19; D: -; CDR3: CASSIGDFVLGPEAFF; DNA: TGTGCCAGTAGTATTGGGGATTTCGTCCTTGGGCCTGAAGCTTTCTTT
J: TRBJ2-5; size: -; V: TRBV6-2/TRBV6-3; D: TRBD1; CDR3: CASSYGTGGGETQYF; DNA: TGTGCCAGCAGTTACGGGACAGGGGGCGGGGAGACCCAGTACTTC
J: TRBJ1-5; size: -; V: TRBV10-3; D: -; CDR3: CATWTDGGPQHF; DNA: TGTGCCACCTGGACGGATGGGGGGCCCCAGCATTTT
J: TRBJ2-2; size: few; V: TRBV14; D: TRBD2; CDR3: CASSGTSGSVGELFF; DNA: TGTGCCAGCAGTGGGACTAGCGGGAGCGTGGGGGAGCTGTTTTTT
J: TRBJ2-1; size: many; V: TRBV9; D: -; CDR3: CASSAGNYNEQFF; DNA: TGTGCCAGCAGCGCGGGAAACTACAATGAGCAGTTCTTC
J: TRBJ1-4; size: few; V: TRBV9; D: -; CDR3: CASSPQLSTQGGEKLFF; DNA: TGTGCCAGCAGCCCTCAACTATCGACACAAGGGGGTGAAAAACTGTTTTTT
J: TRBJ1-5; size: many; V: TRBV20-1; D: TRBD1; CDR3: CSARVGTGGNQPQHF; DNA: TGCAGTGCTAGGGTTGGGACAGGGGGCAATCAGCCCCAGCATTTT
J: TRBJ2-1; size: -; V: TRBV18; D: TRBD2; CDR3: CASSKTSGRANEQFF; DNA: TGTGCCAGCTCAAAAACTAGCGGGAGGGCCAATGAGCAGTTCTTC
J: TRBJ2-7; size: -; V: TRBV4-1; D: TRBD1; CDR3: CASSQGGTGGHEQYF; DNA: TGCGCCAGCAGCCAAGGGGGGACAGGGGGTCACGAGCAGTACTTC
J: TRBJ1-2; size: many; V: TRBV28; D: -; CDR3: CASSTYEGYTF; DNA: TGTGCCAGCAGTACCTACGAAGGCTACACCTTC
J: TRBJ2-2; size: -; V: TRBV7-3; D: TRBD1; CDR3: CASSYDRQGSSLNTGELFF; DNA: TGTGCCAGCAGCTACGACAGACAGGGGTCTTCCTTGAACACCGGGGAGCTGTTTTTT
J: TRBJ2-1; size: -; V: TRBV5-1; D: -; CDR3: CASSADGTGINEQFF; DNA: TGCGCCAGCAGCGCCGATGGGACGGGTATCAATGAGCAGTTCTTC
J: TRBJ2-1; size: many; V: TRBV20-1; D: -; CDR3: CSANPLEVGEQFF; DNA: TGCAGTGCTAATCCCCTGGAAGTCGGTGAGCAGTTCTTC
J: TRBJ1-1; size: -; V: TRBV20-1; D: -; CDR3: CSAHVGATEAFF; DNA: TGCAGTGCGCACGTCGGGGCCACTGAAGCTTTCTTT
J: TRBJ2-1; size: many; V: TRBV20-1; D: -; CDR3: CSARRDEQFF; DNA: TGCAGTGCCCGAAGAGATGAGCAGTTCTTC
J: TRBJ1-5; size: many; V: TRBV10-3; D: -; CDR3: CAISVTGGDQPQHF; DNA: TGTGCCATCAGTGTGACGGGGGGTGATCAGCCCCAGCATTTT
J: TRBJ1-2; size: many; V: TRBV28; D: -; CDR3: CASSLTTGAGRSGGYTF; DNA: TGTGCCAGCAGTTTGACGACCGGCGCAGGACGATCCGGTGGCTACACCTTC
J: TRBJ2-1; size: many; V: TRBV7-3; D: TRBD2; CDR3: CASSQIAGNEQFF; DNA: TGTGCCAGCAGCCAGATAGCGGGGAATGAGCAGTTCTTC
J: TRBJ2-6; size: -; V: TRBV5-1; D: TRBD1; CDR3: CASSPRQGLSSGANVLTF; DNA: TGCGCCAGCAGCCCCCGACAGGGCCTAAGCTCTGGGGCCAACGTCCTGACTTTC
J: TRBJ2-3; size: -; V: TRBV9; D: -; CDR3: CASSPRGLGTDTQYF; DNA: TGTGCCAGCAGCCCCCGGGGGTTGGGCACAGATACGCAGTATTTT
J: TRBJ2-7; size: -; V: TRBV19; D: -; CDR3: CASSIAFSEGASEQYF; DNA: TGTGCCAGTAGTATTGCCTTTTCGGAGGGTGCGAGCGAGCAGTACTTC
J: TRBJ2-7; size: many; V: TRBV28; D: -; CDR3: CAVSGSPFSYEQYF; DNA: TGTGCCGTTAGTGGCTCCCCCTTCTCCTACGAGCAGTACTTC
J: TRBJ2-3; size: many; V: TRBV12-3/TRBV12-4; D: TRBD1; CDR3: CASGRRGTGSTDTQYF; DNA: TGTGCCAGCGGGCGACGGGGGACAGGGAGCACAGATACGCAGTATTTT
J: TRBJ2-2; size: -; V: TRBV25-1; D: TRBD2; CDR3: CASSEFRAGGLGTGELFF; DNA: TGTGCCAGCAGTGAATTCCGAGCGGGAGGGCTTGGCACCGGGGAGCTGTTTTTT
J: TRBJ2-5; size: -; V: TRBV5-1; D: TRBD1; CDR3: CASSSVRDRVTGTQYF; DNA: TGCGCCAGCAGCTCCGTCCGGGACAGGGTGACGGGGACCCAGTACTTC
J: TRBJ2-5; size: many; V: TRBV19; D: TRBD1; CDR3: CASQGAPGETQYF; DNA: TGTGCCAGTCAGGGGGCCCCTGGGGAGACCCAGTACTTC
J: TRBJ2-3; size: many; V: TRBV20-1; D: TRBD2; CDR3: CSAMAGLAGRDTQYF; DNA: TGCAGTGCTATGGCTGGACTAGCGGGAAGAGATACGCAGTATTTT
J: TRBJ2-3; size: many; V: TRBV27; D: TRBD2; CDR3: CASSINPLAGDTQYF; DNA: TGTGCCAGCAGTATCAACCCACTAGCGGGAGATACGCAGTATTTT
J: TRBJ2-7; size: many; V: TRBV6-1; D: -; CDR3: CASMFLRTRFSEQYF; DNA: TGTGCCAGCATGTTCTTGAGGACTCGATTTAGTGAGCAGTACTTC
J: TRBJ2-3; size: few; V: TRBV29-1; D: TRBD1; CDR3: CSVGQGTGDTQYF; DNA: TGCAGCGTTGGACAGGGGACCGGAGATACGCAGTATTTT